The entry that follows covers one TCR beta chain sequence. The data were taken from a study of PD-L1 blockade in urothelial cancer. Study context: The authors examined blood 3 weeks (second dose) and 6 weeks after treatment start.

Time point defined: pretreatment peripheral blood. Anywhere from 1 to 8 samples came from each patient, spanning pretreatment and on-treatment. Spiking each PCR with synthetic TCR analog templates was performed. Data came from immunoSEQ multiplex PCR; TCRdb stores just in-frame clones and leaves some out. The data hold 84,000 or so clones, with over 65% observed a single time. The ends lost 7 bases at V and 9 bases at J; junction bases unmatched: 15. CDR1 and CDR2 from the germline V gene are SGHNT and YENEEA. This CDR3 has 15 residues. The V call is TRBV11-3, the J call TRBJ2-4, with 7 positions matching TRBD1. The source was PBMCs, collected around atezolizumab (anti-PD-L1) treatment. This TCR was recovered from a man aged 55 to 69 with urothelial cancer. As DNA, the CDR3 is TGTGCCAGCAAACCCCGGGACAGCTGGAAGGGCATTCAGTACTTC. Translating gives CASKPRDSWKGIQYF.